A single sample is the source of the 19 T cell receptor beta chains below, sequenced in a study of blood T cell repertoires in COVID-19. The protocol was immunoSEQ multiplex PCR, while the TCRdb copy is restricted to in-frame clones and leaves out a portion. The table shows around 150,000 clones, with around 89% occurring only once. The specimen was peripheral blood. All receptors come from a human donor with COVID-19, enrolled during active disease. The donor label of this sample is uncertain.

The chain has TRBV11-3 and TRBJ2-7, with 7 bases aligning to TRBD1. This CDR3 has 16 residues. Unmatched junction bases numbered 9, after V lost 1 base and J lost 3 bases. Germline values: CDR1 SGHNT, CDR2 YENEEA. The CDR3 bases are TGTGCCAGCAGCTTAGCCAAAGGGGGCGCTTTCTACGAGCAGTACTTC. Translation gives CASSLAKGGAFYEQYF. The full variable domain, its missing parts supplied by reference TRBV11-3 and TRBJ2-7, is EAGVVQSPRYKIIEKKQPVAFWCNPISGHNTLYWYLQNLGQGPELLIRYENEEAVDDSQLPKDRFSAERLKGVDSTLKIQPAELGDSAVYLCASSLAKGGAFYEQYFGPGTRLTVT.

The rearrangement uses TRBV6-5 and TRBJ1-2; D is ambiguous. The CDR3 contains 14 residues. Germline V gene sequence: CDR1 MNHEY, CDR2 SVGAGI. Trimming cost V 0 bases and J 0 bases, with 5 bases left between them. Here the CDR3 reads CASSYSDTNYGYTF. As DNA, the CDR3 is TGTGCCAGCAGTTACTCTGACACTAACTATGGCTACACCTTC.

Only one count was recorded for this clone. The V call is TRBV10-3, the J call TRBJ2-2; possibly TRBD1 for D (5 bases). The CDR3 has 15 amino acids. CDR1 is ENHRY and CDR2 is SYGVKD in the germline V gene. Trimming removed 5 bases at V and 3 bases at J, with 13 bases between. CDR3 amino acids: CAISPSSGHTGELFF. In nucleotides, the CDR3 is TGTGCCATCAGTCCCTCTTCAGGGCACACCGGGGAGCTGTTTTTT.

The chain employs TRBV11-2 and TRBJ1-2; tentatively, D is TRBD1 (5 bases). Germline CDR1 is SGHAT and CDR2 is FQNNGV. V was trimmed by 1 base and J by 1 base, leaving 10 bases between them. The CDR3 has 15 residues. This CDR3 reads CASSLVPQGNYGYTF. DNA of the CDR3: TGTGCCAGCAGCTTAGTGCCGCAGGGTAACTATGGCTACACCTTC.

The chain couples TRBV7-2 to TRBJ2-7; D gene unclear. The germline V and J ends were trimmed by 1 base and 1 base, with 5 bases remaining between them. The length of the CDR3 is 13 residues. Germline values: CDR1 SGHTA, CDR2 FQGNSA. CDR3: CASSLVSSYEQYF. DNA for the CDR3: TGTGCCAGCAGCTTAGTGAGTTCCTACGAGCAGTACTTC.

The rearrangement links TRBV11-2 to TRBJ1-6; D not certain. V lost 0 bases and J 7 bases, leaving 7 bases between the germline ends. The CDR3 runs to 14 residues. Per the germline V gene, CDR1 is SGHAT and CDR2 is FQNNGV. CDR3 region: CASSLELSNSPLHF. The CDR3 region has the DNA TGTGCCAGCAGCTTAGAATTATCCAATTCACCCCTCCACTTT. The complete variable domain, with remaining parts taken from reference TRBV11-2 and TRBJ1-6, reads EAGVAQSPRYKIIEKRQSVAFWCNPISGHATLYWYQQILGQGPKLLIQFQNNGVVDDSQLPKDRFSAERLKGVDSTLKIQPAKLEDSAVYLCASSLELSNSPLHFGNGTRLTVT.

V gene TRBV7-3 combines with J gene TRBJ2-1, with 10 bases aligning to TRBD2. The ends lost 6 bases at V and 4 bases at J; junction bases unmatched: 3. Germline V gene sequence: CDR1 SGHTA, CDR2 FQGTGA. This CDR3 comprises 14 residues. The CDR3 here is CASSLAGEYNEQFF. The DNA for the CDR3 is TGTGCCAGCAGTCTAGCGGGGGAATACAATGAGCAGTTCTTC.

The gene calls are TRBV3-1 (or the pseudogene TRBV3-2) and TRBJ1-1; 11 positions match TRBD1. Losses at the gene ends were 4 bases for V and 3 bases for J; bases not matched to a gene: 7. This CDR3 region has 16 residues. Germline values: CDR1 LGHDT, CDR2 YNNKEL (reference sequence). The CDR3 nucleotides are TGTGCCAGCAGCCCTCGGACAGGGGGCTTTGACACTGAAGCTTTCTTT. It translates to CASSPRTGGFDTEAFF.

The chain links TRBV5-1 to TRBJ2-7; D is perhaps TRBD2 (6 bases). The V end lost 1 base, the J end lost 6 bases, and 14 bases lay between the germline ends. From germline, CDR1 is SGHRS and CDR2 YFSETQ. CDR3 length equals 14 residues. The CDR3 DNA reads TGCGCCAGCAGCTTGAGTTTCCAGGGAGGCGAGCAGTACTTC. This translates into CASSLSFQGGEQYF.

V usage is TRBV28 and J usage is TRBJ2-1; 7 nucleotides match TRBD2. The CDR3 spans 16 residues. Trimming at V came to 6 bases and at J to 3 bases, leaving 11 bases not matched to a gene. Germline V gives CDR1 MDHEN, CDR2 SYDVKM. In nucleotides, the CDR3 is TGTGCCAGCAGCTCATCCCGGGCGGGAGTCTACAATGAGCAGTTCTTC. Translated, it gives CASSSSRAGVYNEQFF.

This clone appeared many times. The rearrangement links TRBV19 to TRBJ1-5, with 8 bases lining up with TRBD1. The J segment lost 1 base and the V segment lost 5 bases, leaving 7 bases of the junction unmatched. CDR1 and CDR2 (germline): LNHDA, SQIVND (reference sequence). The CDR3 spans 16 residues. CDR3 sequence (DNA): TGTGCCAGTAGTCCGGAACAGGGGGAGAGCAATCAGCCCCAGCATTTT. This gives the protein CASSPEQGESNQPQHF.

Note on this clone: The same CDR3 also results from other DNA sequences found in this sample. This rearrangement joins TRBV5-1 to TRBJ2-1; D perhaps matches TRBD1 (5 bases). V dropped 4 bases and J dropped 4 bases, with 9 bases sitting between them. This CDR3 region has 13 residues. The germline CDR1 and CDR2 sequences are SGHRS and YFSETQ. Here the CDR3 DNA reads TGCGCCAGCAGCGAGCAGGGTTACAATGAGCAGTTCTTC. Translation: CASSEQGYNEQFF.

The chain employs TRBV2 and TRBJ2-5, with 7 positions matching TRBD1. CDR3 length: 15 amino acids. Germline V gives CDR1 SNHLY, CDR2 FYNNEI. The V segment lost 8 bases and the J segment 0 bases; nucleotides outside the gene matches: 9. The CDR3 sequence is CASVPQGQHQETQYF. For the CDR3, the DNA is TGTGCCAGCGTCCCACAGGGACAGCACCAAGAGACCCAGTACTTC.

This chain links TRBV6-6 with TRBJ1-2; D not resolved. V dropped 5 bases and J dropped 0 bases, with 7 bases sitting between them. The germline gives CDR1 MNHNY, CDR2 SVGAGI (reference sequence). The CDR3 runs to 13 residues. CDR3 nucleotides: TGTGCCAGCAGTCTCCGCGCTAACTATGGCTACACCTTC. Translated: CASSLRANYGYTF.

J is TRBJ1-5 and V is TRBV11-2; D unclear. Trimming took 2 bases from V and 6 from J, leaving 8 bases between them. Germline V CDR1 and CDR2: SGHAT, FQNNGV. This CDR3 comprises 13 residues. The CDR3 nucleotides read TGTGCCAGCAGCTTATCGGCAGGTCAGCCCCAGCATTTT. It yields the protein CASSLSAGQPQHF.

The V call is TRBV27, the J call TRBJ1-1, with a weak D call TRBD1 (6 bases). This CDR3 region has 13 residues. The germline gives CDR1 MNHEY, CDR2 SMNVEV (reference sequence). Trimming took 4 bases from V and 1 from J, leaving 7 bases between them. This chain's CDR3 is CASSWDKNTEAFF. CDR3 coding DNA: TGTGCCAGCAGTTGGGACAAGAACACTGAAGCTTTCTTT.

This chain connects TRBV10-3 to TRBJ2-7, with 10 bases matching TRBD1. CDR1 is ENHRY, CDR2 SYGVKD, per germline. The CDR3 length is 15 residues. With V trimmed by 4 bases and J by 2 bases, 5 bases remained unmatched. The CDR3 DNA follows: TGTGCCATCAGTGGGGGACAGGGGAAAGCCTACGAGCAGTACTTC. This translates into CAISGGQGKAYEQYF.

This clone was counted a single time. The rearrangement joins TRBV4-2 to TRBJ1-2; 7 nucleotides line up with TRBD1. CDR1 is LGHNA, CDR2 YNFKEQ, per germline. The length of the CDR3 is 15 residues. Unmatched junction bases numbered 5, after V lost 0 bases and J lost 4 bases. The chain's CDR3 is CASSQEEGAAYGYTF. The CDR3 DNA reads TGTGCCAGCAGCCAAGAGGAGGGGGCAGCCTATGGCTACACCTTC.

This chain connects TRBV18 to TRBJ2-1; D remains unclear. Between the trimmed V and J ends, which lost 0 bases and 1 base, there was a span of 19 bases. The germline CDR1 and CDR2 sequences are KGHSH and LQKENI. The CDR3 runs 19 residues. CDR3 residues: CASSPPVILSPRSYNEQFF. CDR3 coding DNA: TGTGCCAGCTCACCACCGGTGATCCTATCCCCACGTTCCTACAATGAGCAGTTCTTC. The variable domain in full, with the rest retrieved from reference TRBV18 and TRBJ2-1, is NAGVMQNPRHLVRRRGQEARLRCSPMKGHSHVYWYRQLPEEGLKFMVYLQKENIIDESGMPKERFSAEFPKEGPSILRIQQVVRGDSAAYFCASSPPVILSPRSYNEQFFGPGTRLTVL.